One and the same sample provided the 17 T cell receptor beta chains below, sequenced in a study of PD-1 blockade in mismatch repair-deficient tumors. Data came from immunoSEQ multiplex PCR; TCRdb stores just in-frame clones and leaves some out. The sample carries under 85,000 clones, approximately 80% recorded once. The sample here was peripheral blood, taken 2 weeks after starting pembrolizumab. Every receptor here comes from an adult with mismatch repair-deficient cancer.

The chain is built from TRBV2 and TRBJ1-1, with unresolved D. The CDR3 covers 14 residues. Germline loops: CDR1 SNHLY, CDR2 FYNNEI. V lost 3 bases and J lost 1, with 9 bases in between. CDR3 sequence (DNA): TGTGCCAGCAGTGAGGTGAACGCGAACACTGAAGCTTTCTTT. Protein product: CASSEVNANTEAFF.

V usage is TRBV4-1 and J usage is TRBJ2-7; D is perhaps TRBD2 (6 bases). Trimming took 1 base from V and 2 from J, leaving 12 bases between them. The germline CDR1 and CDR2 sequences are MGHRA and YSYEKL. The CDR3 covers 15 residues. The CDR3 DNA sequence: TGCGCCAGCAGCCAAGTCCGGGACTTTCCCTACGAGCAGTACTTC. Protein sequence: CASSQVRDFPYEQYF.

The chain employs TRBV14 and TRBJ2-7; no definite D call. The CDR3 has 13 residues. Trimming removed 1 base from V and 5 bases from J, with 9 bases in between. Germline V CDR1 and CDR2: SGHDN, FVKESK. As DNA, the CDR3 is TGTGCCAGCAGCCAAGTTTTAGGGAACGAGCAGTACTTC. It translates to CASSQVLGNEQYF.

The rearrangement links TRBV5-1 to TRBJ1-4; 9 bases are shared with TRBD1. The J segment lost 6 bases and the V segment lost 4 bases, leaving 7 bases of the junction unmatched. The CDR3 runs 15 residues. Germline V gene sequence: CDR1 SGHRS, CDR2 YFSETQ. In DNA, the CDR3 is TGCGCCAGCAGCGGCGGGGACAGGGACTATGAAAAACTGTTTTTT. Translated, it gives CASSGGDRDYEKLFF.

This CDR3 is CSVEAIDRDYGYTF. The DNA of the CDR3 is TGCAGCGTTGAAGCCATAGACAGGGACTATGGCTACACCTTC. This chain links TRBV29-1 with TRBJ1-2; 7 nucleotides agree with TRBD1. Trimming at V came to 1 base and at J to 3 bases, leaving 5 bases not matched to a gene. Germline V gene data show CDR1 as SQVTM and CDR2 as ANQGSEA. The length of the CDR3 is 14 residues.

The CDR3 DNA reads TGTGCCAGCCAGGGACCAACCTACAATGAGCAGTTCTTC. This encodes CASQGPTYNEQFF. This chain links TRBV7-2 with TRBJ2-1; tentatively, D is TRBD1 or TRBD2 (5 bases each). The V and J ends lost 8 bases and 2 bases respectively, with 10 bases between them. The CDR3 is 13 residues long. CDR1 is SGHTA, CDR2 FQGNSA, per germline.

The chain has TRBV7-8 and TRBJ2-1; 7 bases line up with TRBD2. The V and J ends lost 3 bases and 4 bases, in that order; junction bases with no gene match: 3. There are 14 residues in the CDR3. The V gene's germline CDR1 is SGHVS and CDR2 FQNEAQ. CDR3 DNA sequence: TGTGCCAGCAGCTTGATGGGAGGGTACAATGAGCAGTTCTTC. Residues: CASSLMGGYNEQFF. The whole variable domain, filled in from reference TRBV7-8 and TRBJ2-1, reads GAGVSQSPRYKVAKRGQDVALRCDPISGHVSLFWYQQALGQGPEFLTYFQNEAQLDKSGLPSDRFFAERPEGSVSTLKIQRTQQEDSAVYLCASSLMGGYNEQFFGPGTRLTVL.

This chain joins TRBV5-4 and TRBJ2-2; TRBD2 aligns across 10 bases. The trim removed 4 bases at V and 2 bases at J, leaving 5 bases unmatched. This CDR3 region has 16 residues. Germline-derived CDR1 and CDR2 are SGHNT and YYREEE (reference sequence). Here the CDR3 DNA reads TGTGCCAGCAGCCAAGCGGGAGGGTCAAACACCGGGGAGCTGTTTTTT. Translating gives CASSQAGGSNTGELFF.

V usage is TRBV30 and J usage is TRBJ2-5; tentatively, D is TRBD1 (5 bases). Germline values: CDR1 GTSNPN, CDR2 SVGIG (reference sequence). V was trimmed by 0 bases and J by 5 bases, leaving 10 bases between them. The CDR3 runs 13 residues. The DNA of the CDR3 is TGTGCCTGGAGTGTACCAGGGATCGAGACCCAGTACTTC. Protein: CAWSVPGIETQYF.

This chain connects TRBV7-2 to TRBJ2-1; 13 bases match TRBD2. After removal of 5 bases from V and 7 bases from J, the junction contained 8 bases not matched to a gene. This CDR3 region has 16 residues. The germline V gene has CDR1 SGHTA and CDR2 FQGNSA. CDR3 nucleotide sequence: TGTGCCAGCAGCGGGAGGACTAGCGGGAGTAATAATGAGCAGTTCTTC. It yields the protein CASSGRTSGSNNEQFF.

This clone was found a few times. V gene TRBV19 combines with J gene TRBJ1-5; TRBD1 is a possible D gene (5 bases). V dropped 10 bases and J dropped 5 bases, with 12 bases sitting between them. Germline assignment: CDR1 LNHDA and CDR2 SQIVND (reference sequence). This CDR3 has 12 residues. Here the CDR3 DNA reads TGTGCCACCGGGGGTTTGGATCAGCCCCAGCATTTT. It codes for CATGGLDQPQHF.

This chain links TRBV6-6 with TRBJ1-5; tentative D call: TRBD1 (6 bases). The germline V gene encodes CDR1 MNHNY and CDR2 SVGAGI (reference sequence). V was clipped by 10 bases and J by 2 bases, with 15 bases between them. The CDR3 is made up of 14 amino acids. The CDR3 DNA reads TGTGCCATCAGCACAGGGATTCGCAATCAGCCCCAGCATTTT. This encodes CAISTGIRNQPQHF.

The genes are TRBV19 and TRBJ2-1, with 13 bases that match TRBD2. Germline-derived CDR1 and CDR2 are LNHDA and SQIVND (reference sequence). The CDR3 spans 19 residues. J was trimmed by 0 bases and V by 4 bases; bases with no gene match: 9. The chain's CDR3 is CASSKIGTSGMSSYNEQFF. The CDR3 DNA reads TGTGCCAGTAGTAAAATCGGGACTAGCGGGATGAGCTCCTACAATGAGCAGTTCTTC. Full variable domain (remainder filled in from reference TRBV19 and TRBJ2-1): DGGITQSPKYLFRKEGQNVTLSCEQNLNHDAMYWYRQDPGQGLRLIYYSQIVNDFQKGDIAEGYSVSREKKESFPLTVTSAQKNPTAFYLCASSKIGTSGMSSYNEQFFGPGTRLTVL.

The rearrangement uses TRBV4-3 and TRBJ2-1; 7 bases are shared with TRBD1. The CDR3 totals 15 residues. In germline, CDR1 is LGHNA, CDR2 YSLEER. With V trimmed by 1 base and J by 4 bases, 4 bases remained unmatched. The CDR3 region is CASSQGQGLYNEQFF. CDR3 DNA sequence: TGCGCCAGCAGCCAAGGACAGGGATTGTACAATGAGCAGTTCTTC.

As concerns this clone: The same CDR3 is also encoded by other DNA sequences in this sample. V and J are TRBV11-3 and TRBJ2-1, with TRBD2 identical over 8 bases. This CDR3 region has 16 residues. After removal of 6 bases from V and 2 bases from J, the junction contained 9 bases not matched to a gene. Germline CDR1 and CDR2: SGHNT and YENEEA. In DNA form, the CDR3 reads TGTGCCAGCAGACGTTCTACTAGCGGCCCCTACAATGAGCAGTTCTTC. Its translation: CASRRSTSGPYNEQFF.

V and J are TRBV5-6 and TRBJ2-1; D call uncertain. This CDR3 comprises 14 residues. From germline, CDR1 is SGHDT and CDR2 YYEEEE. V gave up 4 bases and J gave up 4 bases, with 12 bases separating them. CDR3 in amino acids: CASSDLNLYNEQFF. The CDR3 nucleotides are TGTGCCAGCAGCGACTTGAATCTTTACAATGAGCAGTTCTTC.

Only a few counts were recorded for this clone. This chain links TRBV27 with TRBJ1-3, with D unclear. V lost 5 bases and J lost 0, with 5 bases in between. This CDR3 is 13 amino acids long. Per germline, CDR1 MNHEY and CDR2 SMNVEV (reference sequence). In DNA form, the CDR3 reads TGTGCCAGCAGTACCAACTCTGGAAACACCATATATTTT. This sequence encodes CASSTNSGNTIYF.